The source of this T cell receptor (beta chain) is a study of blood T cells in healthy people across ages. Study-wide results and caveats: With age, beta diversity per million T cells declined roughly linearly, significantly by 40 to 50. Total diversity from one million sequenced T cells was likely underestimated.

Primed by a sample-barcoded 5' primer and a J-beta primer mix, a second PCR proceeded for 7 to 11 cycles. Each cDNA molecule, via a template-switch adaptor with 12 random nucleotides, was tagged. From the 5' RACE reads, TCRdb called clonotypes with MiXCR, one entry per CDR3 protein. The table includes around 800,000 distinct CDR3 sequences, 44% detected once. This CDR3 has 16 amino acids. The germline gives CDR1 SGHVS, CDR2 FQNEAQ. Trimming stripped 1 base from V and 0 bases from J, with 13 bases between. Details on this clonotype: Antigen unknown.

The sequence came from a man aged 60 to 75 in good health. This chain connects TRBV7-8 to TRBJ2-7; D is perhaps TRBD1 (5 bases). What was sequenced was blood. CDR3 nucleotide sequence: TGTGCCAGCAGCTTAGGATCAGGGCTAAGCTCCTACGAGCAGTACTTC. Residues: CASSLGSGLSSYEQYF. Using reference TRBV7-8 and TRBJ2-7 for the parts outside the CDR3, the full variable domain is GAGVSQSPRYKVAKRGQDVALRCDPISGHVSLFWYQQALGQGPEFLTYFQNEAQLDKSGLPSDRFFAERPEGSVSTLKIQRTQQEDSAVYLCASSLGSGLSSYEQYFGPGTRLTVT.